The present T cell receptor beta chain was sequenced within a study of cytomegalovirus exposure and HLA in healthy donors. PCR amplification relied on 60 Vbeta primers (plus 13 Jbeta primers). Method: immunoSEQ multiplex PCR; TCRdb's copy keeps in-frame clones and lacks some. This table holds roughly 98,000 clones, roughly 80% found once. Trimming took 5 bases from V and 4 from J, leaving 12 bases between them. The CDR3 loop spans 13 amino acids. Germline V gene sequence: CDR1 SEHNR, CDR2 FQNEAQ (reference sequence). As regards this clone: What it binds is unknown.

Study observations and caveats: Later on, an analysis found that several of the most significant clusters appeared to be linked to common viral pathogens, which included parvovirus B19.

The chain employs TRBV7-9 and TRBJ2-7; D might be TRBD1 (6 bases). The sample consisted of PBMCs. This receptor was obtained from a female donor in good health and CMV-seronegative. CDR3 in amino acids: CASSARDTYEQYF. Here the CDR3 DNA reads TGTGCCAGCAGCGCTAGGGACACATACGAGCAGTACTTC. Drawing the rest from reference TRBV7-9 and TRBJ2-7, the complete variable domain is DTGVSQNPRHKITKRGQNVTFRCDPISEHNRLYWYRQTLGQGPEFLTYFQNEAQLEKSRLLSDRFSAERPKGSFSTLEIQRTEQGDSAMYLCASSARDTYEQYFGPGTRLTVT.